This entry concerns a single T cell receptor (beta chain). The antigen remains unidentified. Time point specified: after neoadjuvant nivolumab, at surgical resection. These data belong to a study of neoadjuvant anti-PD-1 for oral cavity cancer. The ends lost 7 bases at V and 0 bases at J; junction bases unmatched: 4. Germline CDR1 is LNHDA and CDR2 is SQIVND (reference sequence). There are 14 residues in the CDR3. PBMC libraries mostly used around 0.5 ug of input genomic DNA, with six replicates per sample. Clones were read by immunoSEQ multiplex PCR, and TCRdb kept only the in-frame ones, dropping some. The sample includes about 32,000 clones, about 80% seen only once; the top ten take almost 3.5%. Study-level findings and limits: PBMC Gini-index clonality exceeded responders' in non-responders post-nivolumab. Each response group had just a few patients in TCR analyses.

The sample consisted of PBMCs, taken after nivolumab (anti-PD-1) treatment. This sequence originates from a person aged 35-79 years with oral cavity squamous cell carcinoma. The genes are TRBV19 and TRBJ2-3, with 7 positions matching TRBD2. CDR3 sequence reads: CASTSGFSTDTQYF. The CDR3 DNA reads as TGTGCCAGTACTAGCGGCTTTAGCACAGATACGCAGTATTTT.